Listed here are 25 T cell receptor beta chains from one sample, sequenced in a study of blood T cell repertoires in COVID-19. The protocol was immunoSEQ multiplex PCR, while the TCRdb copy is restricted to in-frame clones and leaves out a portion. This sample has approximately 490,000 clones, with roughly 87% found just once. Sequenced input: PBMCs or T cells enriched from blood (not recorded which). All receptors derive from a woman aged 18 to 35 who had recovered from COVID-19.

This chain uses TRBV19 with TRBJ2-2, with TRBD2 matching 7 bases. The J segment lost 1 base and the V segment lost 2 bases, leaving 7 bases of the junction unmatched. Germline CDR1 reads LNHDA; CDR2 reads SQIVND (reference sequence). This CDR3 has 17 amino acids. The CDR3 loop reads CASSISGGTLNTGELFF. As DNA, the CDR3 is TGTGCCAGTAGTATATCGGGGGGAACCTTGAACACCGGGGAGCTGTTTTTT.

This chain links TRBV10-1 with TRBJ2-7, with D possibly TRBD1 on 6 matching bases. This CDR3 has 12 amino acids. Germline V CDR1 and CDR2: WNHNN, SYGVQD (reference sequence). The V end lost 6 bases, the J end lost 4 bases, and 10 bases lay between the germline ends. CDR3 region: CASSTGTYEQYF. In nucleotides, the CDR3 is TGCGCCAGCAGCACAGGGACGTACGAGCAGTACTTC.

The chain combines TRBV5-1 with TRBJ1-1, with D unclear. V shed 4 bases and J shed 0 bases, with 10 bases lying between them. CDR3 length equals 14 residues. The germline CDR1 and CDR2 sequences are SGHRS and YFSETQ. In DNA form, the CDR3 reads TGCGCCAGCAGCGTGAACGAGATGAACACTGAAGCTTTCTTT. Translating gives CASSVNEMNTEAFF. The full variable domain, with the rest looked up from reference TRBV5-1 and TRBJ1-1, is KAGVTQTPRYLIKTRGQQVTLSCSPISGHRSVSWYQQTPGQGLQFLFEYFSETQRNKGNFPGRFSGRQFSNSRSEMNVSTLELGDSALYLCASSVNEMNTEAFFGQGTRLTVV.

The chain carries TRBV3-1 (or the pseudogene TRBV3-2) and TRBJ1-2, with D unresolved. This CDR3 has 13 amino acids. V was clipped by 0 bases and J by 6 bases, with 8 bases between them. CDR1 and CDR2 (germline): LGHDT, YNNKEL (reference sequence). The CDR3 loop reads CASSQDLGDGYTF. In nucleotides, the CDR3 is TGTGCCAGCAGCCAAGATCTCGGGGATGGCTACACCTTC.

V usage is TRBV19 and J usage is TRBJ1-2; 7 nucleotides align to TRBD1. V was clipped by 6 bases and J by 2 bases; unmatched bases: 3. The CDR3 totals 13 residues. Looked up from germline, CDR1 is LNHDA and CDR2 is SQIVND (reference sequence). CDR3 nucleotide sequence: TGTGCCAGTAGACCGGACAGGAACTATGGCTACACCTTC. Protein: CASRPDRNYGYTF.

V gene TRBV10-3 combines with J gene TRBJ1-2, with D possibly TRBD1 on 5 matching bases. Trimming removed 4 bases from V and 3 bases from J, with 12 bases in between. CDR3 length equals 14 residues. Germline CDR1 ENHRY, CDR2 SYGVKD. CDR3 coding DNA: TGTGCCATCAGTGGCGGCAGGGTAGACTATGGCTACACCTTC. Residues: CAISGGRVDYGYTF.

This clone was seen once. The gene calls are TRBV7-2 and TRBJ2-2; 8 nucleotides line up with TRBD2. V lost 2 bases and J lost 3; bases outside the gene matches: 5. This CDR3 is built from 16 residues. The germline V gene encodes CDR1 SGHTA and CDR2 FQGNSA. The chain's CDR3 is CASSLRAGGYTGELFF. DNA of the CDR3: TGTGCCAGCAGCTTAAGGGCGGGGGGTTACACCGGGGAGCTGTTTTTT.

The gene calls are TRBV5-1 and TRBJ2-6; a possible D gene is TRBD1 (5 bases). V shed 4 bases and J shed 2 bases, with 10 bases lying between them. This CDR3 is 15 amino acids long. Germline V gives CDR1 SGHRS, CDR2 YFSETQ. CDR3 sequence (DNA): TGCGCCAGCAGCCGACAGTTAGCTGGGGCCAACGTCCTGACTTTC. The encoded protein is CASSRQLAGANVLTF.

The chain recombines TRBV5-6 with TRBJ1-2; D not certain. Trimming took 4 bases from V and 2 from J, leaving 15 bases between them. Germline V lookup: CDR1 SGHDT, CDR2 YYEEEE. The CDR3 length is 15 residues. CDR3 DNA: TGTGCCAGCAGCATAAGATTATTGCGGAACTATGGCTACACCTTC. Protein: CASSIRLLRNYGYTF.

Remarks on this clone: The sample carries other DNA sequences with the same CDR3. The V gene is TRBV3-1 (or the pseudogene TRBV3-2), the J gene TRBJ2-5; perhaps TRBD2 as D (5 bases). CDR3 size: 14 residues. Trimming took off 0 bases at V and 1 base at J, with 6 bases between the two ends. The V gene's germline CDR1 is LGHDT and CDR2 YNNKEL (reference sequence). CDR3 residues: CASSQDLAQETQYF. CDR3 DNA sequence: TGTGCCAGCAGCCAAGACCTAGCCCAAGAGACCCAGTACTTC.

The chain has TRBV4-1 and TRBJ2-7, with 7 bases identical to TRBD2. The CDR3 totals 15 residues. The V gene's germline CDR1 is MGHRA and CDR2 YSYEKL. The V segment lost 6 bases and the J segment 6 bases; nucleotides outside the gene matches: 14. This CDR3 is CASSLRGGGLSEQYF. In DNA, the CDR3 is TGCGCCAGCAGTCTTAGGGGCGGGGGACTCTCCGAGCAGTACTTC.

The chain recombines TRBV18 with TRBJ1-2; 8 bases fit TRBD1. V dropped 2 bases and J dropped 5; count of bases not matched to a gene: 7. The CDR3 is made up of 15 amino acids. Germline CDR1 reads KGHSH; CDR2 reads LQKENI. The CDR3 sequence is CASSPGTGVQYGYTF. As DNA, the CDR3 is TGTGCCAGCTCACCAGGGACAGGAGTACAATATGGCTACACCTTC.

This chain joins TRBV18 and TRBJ2-3, with 13 bases aligning to TRBD2. Germline loops: CDR1 KGHSH, CDR2 LQKENI. The length of the CDR3 is 19 residues. V trimming: 4 bases; J trimming: 6 bases; junction bases outside the gene matches: 16. The CDR3 loop is CASSLFPVGGLAGEDTQYF. The CDR3 bases are TGTGCCAGCTCACTCTTCCCCGTGGGAGGACTAGCGGGAGAGGATACGCAGTATTTT.

The chain joins TRBV28 to TRBJ1-1; possible D gene TRBD1, 6 bases. This CDR3 contains 12 residues. The germline CDR1 and CDR2 sequences are MDHEN and SYDVKM. The V end lost 6 bases, the J end lost 6 bases, and 11 bases lay between the germline ends. CDR3 region: CASRGTNPEAFF. CDR3 nucleotide sequence: TGTGCCAGCAGGGGGACAAACCCTGAAGCTTTCTTT.

The chain links TRBV10-1 to TRBJ1-2, with D possibly TRBD1 on 5 matching bases. V lost 6 bases to trimming and J lost 4 bases, with 12 bases between them. The V gene's germline CDR1 is WNHNN and CDR2 SYGVQD (reference sequence). The CDR3 is made up of 13 amino acids. In nucleotides, the CDR3 is TGCGCCAGCAGCAGGGTCGGAAGCTATGGCTACACCTTC. It yields the protein CASSRVGSYGYTF.

V and J are TRBV18 and TRBJ2-5, with D perhaps matching TRBD1 (5 bases). This CDR3 is 15 amino acids long. Trimming took 3 bases from V and 0 from J, leaving 11 bases between them. From germline, CDR1 is KGHSH and CDR2 LQKENI. CDR3 nucleotides: TGTGCCAGCTCACCGGACCGACAGAACCAAGAGACCCAGTACTTC. This sequence encodes CASSPDRQNQETQYF. The full variable domain, rest sourced from reference TRBV18 and TRBJ2-5, is NAGVMQNPRHLVRRRGQEARLRCSPMKGHSHVYWYRQLPEEGLKFMVYLQKENIIDESGMPKERFSAEFPKEGPSILRIQQVVRGDSAAYFCASSPDRQNQETQYFGPGTRLLVL.

The DNA for the CDR3 is TGTGCCAGCCGAAAAACCCCAGGGGTCACAGATACGCAGTATTTT. Translating gives CASRKTPGVTDTQYF. The chain is built from TRBV6-5 and TRBJ2-3, with a weak D call TRBD1 (6 bases). Germline values: CDR1 MNHEY, CDR2 SVGAGI. Trimming shortened V by 8 bases and J by 2 bases, and 17 bases separated the two germline ends. The CDR3 extends over 15 amino acids.

This clone occurred once. This sequence joins TRBV29-1 and TRBJ2-2; 8 bases match TRBD2. Germline-derived CDR1 and CDR2 are SQVTM and ANQGSEA. The junction had 8 bases not matched to a gene; V was cut back by 4 bases and J by 4 bases. The CDR3 runs to 15 residues. The CDR3 here is CSVGGSGDITGELFF. As DNA, the CDR3 is TGCAGCGTTGGTGGTAGCGGGGACATCACCGGGGAGCTGTTTTTT.

Only one count was recorded for this clone. V usage is TRBV2 and J usage is TRBJ2-3; D perhaps matches TRBD1 (6 bases). The CDR3 totals 16 residues. Germline V CDR1 and CDR2: SNHLY, FYNNEI. V dropped 2 bases and J dropped 5 bases, with 17 bases sitting between them. DNA of the CDR3: TGTGCCAGCAGTGAAAGGGGGTGGGCGGATCAAGATACGCAGTATTTT. Translated, it gives CASSERGWADQDTQYF.

The chain couples TRBV6-6 to TRBJ1-1; tentative D call: TRBD1 (6 bases). Deletions cut 4 bases from V and 2 bases from J, with 8 bases between. CDR1 is MNHNY and CDR2 is SVGAGI in the germline V gene (reference sequence). This CDR3 is built from 13 residues. In DNA, the CDR3 is TGTGCCAGCAGTTTACAGGGAAACACTGAAGCTTTCTTT. It specifies CASSLQGNTEAFF.

This chain connects TRBV28 to TRBJ1-1, with TRBD1 as a possible D gene (5 bases). The V end lost 5 bases, the J end lost 4 bases, and 14 bases lay between the germline ends. The CDR3 sequence is 14 residues long. The germline V gene has CDR1 MDHEN and CDR2 SYDVKM. DNA of the CDR3: TGTGCCAGCAGTCTCCCCGCCAGGGTCACTGAAGCTTTCTTT. The encoded protein is CASSLPARVTEAFF.

The chain couples TRBV5-1 to TRBJ2-2, with D unresolved. Trimming took off 0 bases at V and 2 bases at J, with 8 bases between the two ends. The CDR3 covers 15 residues. Germline V CDR1 and CDR2: SGHRS, YFSETQ. Here the CDR3 DNA reads TGCGCCAGCAGCTTGGCCCCAGAAAACACCGGGGAGCTGTTTTTT. Its protein is CASSLAPENTGELFF.

The rearrangement links TRBV21-1 to TRBJ2-1; the DNA was not used to check the table's D call, TRBD1. TRBV21-1 is assigned pseudogene status. This CDR3 region has 15 residues. The CDR3 DNA is TGTGCCAGCAGCAAACTAGGGACAGGGGGCAATGAGCAGTTCTTC. Amino acids: CASSKLGTGGNEQFF.

The chain has TRBV5-1 and TRBJ2-3, with D perhaps matching TRBD2 (6 bases). The V end was cut by 4 bases, the J end by 5 bases, with 14 bases between. Per the germline V gene, CDR1 is SGHRS and CDR2 is YFSETQ. The CDR3 consists of 14 residues. This chain's CDR3 is CASSRDWKGDTQYF. CDR3 DNA sequence: TGCGCCAGCAGCCGGGACTGGAAGGGAGATACGCAGTATTTT. The full variable domain, completed using reference TRBV5-1 and TRBJ2-3, is KAGVTQTPRYLIKTRGQQVTLSCSPISGHRSVSWYQQTPGQGLQFLFEYFSETQRNKGNFPGRFSGRQFSNSRSEMNVSTLELGDSALYLCASSRDWKGDTQYFGPGTRLTVL.

This CDR3 reads CASSQGTGANYGYTF. CDR3 nucleotides: TGTGCCAGTAGCCAAGGGACAGGGGCTAACTATGGCTACACCTTC. The gene calls are TRBV19 and TRBJ1-2; 10 bases line up with TRBD1. Trimming at V came to 6 bases and at J to 0 bases, leaving 4 bases not matched to a gene. The CDR3 runs to 15 residues. In germline, CDR1 is LNHDA, CDR2 SQIVND (reference sequence). Full variable domain (missing parts from reference TRBV19 and TRBJ1-2): DGGITQSPKYLFRKEGQNVTLSCEQNLNHDAMYWYRQDPGQGLRLIYYSQIVNDFQKGDIAEGYSVSREKKESFPLTVTSAQKNPTAFYLCASSQGTGANYGYTFGSGTRLTVV.